This T cell receptor beta chain was recovered during a study of T cell repertoires in cytomegalovirus infection. As for the study in general: An indication of both CMV infection and matching HLA type came from public TCR beta signatures.

The CDR3 contains 14 residues. Germline CDR1 is LNHDA and CDR2 is SQIVND (reference sequence). V lost 3 bases and J lost 6, with 14 bases in between. Using its own MiXCR run on the reads, TCRdb lists one record per CDR3 protein. The sample lists roughly 860,000 distinct CDR3 sequences, 30% to 35% occurring once. Study-level findings and limits: It was HLA-C-restricted CMV-specific TCR beta clonotypes that dominated the response ex vivo.

A few counts support this clonotype. Its cognate antigen is unknown. The V and J genes are TRBV19 and TRBJ1-2; D gene ambiguous. The material sequenced was cultured CD8+ T cells from PBMCs, taken from culture after CMV antigen stimulation. The TCR originated in a human donor in good health (CMV status not recorded). Some clones in this sample may be carry-over from other donors' samples. CDR3 nucleotide sequence: TGTGCCAGTAGTATCGCCAGTGGGGAGGATGGCTACACCTTC. This gives the protein CASSIASGEDGYTF.